This is a list of T cell receptor beta chains from one sample in a study of shared clonotypes between healthy human individuals. Produced via immunoSEQ multiplex PCR; TCRdb's table is partial and in-frame only. The table shows about 1 million clones, with around 78% occurring only once. The sequenced sample consisted of memory CD4+ T cells from PBMCs. The receptors were sampled from a man between 18 and 35 years old in good health. Some clones in this sample may be carry-over from other donors' samples. Both conserved end residues are part of each CDR3. The D gene is left open where the match is weak. Clone sizes are given selectively: once, few, many, or a class where the clone is expanded.

>NA|TRBV27|TRBJ2-2|NA
TGTGCCAGCAGTATATTCGGGGAGCTGTTTTTT
CASSIFGELFF
>NA|TRBV15|TRBJ1-1|NA
TGTGCCACCAGCAGACAGGGAAACACTGAAGCTTTCTTT
CATSRQGNTEAFF
>TRBD1|TRBV28|TRBJ2-7|NA
TGTGCCAGCACCTCCCCGGGGACAGGATCCTACGAGCAGTACTTC
CASTSPGTGSYEQYF
>NA|TRBV5-1|TRBJ2-3|NA
TGCGCCAGCAGCCCACACAAGGACGGATACACAGATACGCAGTATTTT
CASSPHKDGYTDTQYF
>TRBD2|TRBV9|TRBJ2-1|few
TGTGCCAGCAGCCCAAGACTAGCGGCTGACAATGAGCAGTTCTTC
CASSPRLAADNEQFF
>TRBD2|TRBV4-2|TRBJ2-4|NA
TGTGCCAGCAGGCCCGAACCGACGGGAGGCAAAAACATTCAGTACTTC
CASRPEPTGGKNIQYF
>NA|TRBV5-1|TRBJ2-7|NA
TGCGCCAGCAGCTTGACCGGGACACCTCCCTACGAGCAGTACTTC
CASSLTGTPPYEQYF
>NA|TRBV7-2|TRBJ2-2|NA
TGTGCCAGCAGCTCACTAGCCCTGAACCAGAACACCGGGGAGCTGTTTTTT
CASSSLALNQNTGELFF
>NA|TRBV10-2|TRBJ2-5|NA
TGCGCCAGCAGTGACACAGACCGGGACCCTCAAGAGACCCAGTACTTC
CASSDTDRDPQETQYF
>TRBD1|TRBV7-2|TRBJ1-5|NA
TGTGCCAGCAGCTTAAACAGGGGTAGCAATCAGCCCCAGCATTTT
CASSLNRGSNQPQHF
>NA|TRBV6-5|TRBJ2-1|NA
TGTGCCAGCAGTTCAGAGGCAGTGCAGTTCTTC
CASSSEAVQFF
>NA|TRBV27|TRBJ2-7|NA
TGTGCCAGCAGTTTAAGTCTTGGCAGGGGCTACTCCTACGAGCAGTACTTC
CASSLSLGRGYSYEQYF
>NA|TRBV28|TRBJ2-7|few
TGTGCCAGCAGTTCCACCTCGAGGTACGAGCAGTACTTC
CASSSTSRYEQYF
>NA|TRBV5-1|TRBJ2-2|few
TGCGCCAGCAGCTCCCGACAGGTTGCGGGCGGCGGGGAGCTGTTTTTT
CASSSRQVAGGGELFF
>TRBD1|TRBV5-1|TRBJ1-1|NA
TGCGCCAGCAGGTTTGGGACAGAAAACACTGAAGCTTTCTTT
CASRFGTENTEAFF
>TRBD1|TRBV27|TRBJ1-2|NA
TGTGCCAGCAGCCGGCGGAACCTTGGACAGGGGGCTAACTATGGCTACACCTTC
CASSRRNLGQGANYGYTF
>NA|TRBV7-9|TRBJ2-7|many
TGTGCCAGCAGTTCTAGGTACGAGCAGTACTTC
CASSSRYEQYF
>TRBD1|TRBV18|TRBJ2-3|NA
TGTGCCAGCGCCCACAGGGGTGCAGATACGCAGTATTTT
CASAHRGADTQYF
>NA|TRBV19|TRBJ1-1|few
TGTGCCAGTAAGTCCGGGAGACCGACCCCAACTGAAGCTTTCTTT
CASKSGRPTPTEAFF
>NA|TRBV28|TRBJ1-5|NA
TGTGCCAGCAGTTGGAACGGGGAGCCCCAGCATTTT
CASSWNGEPQHF
>TRBD1|TRBV19|TRBJ1-2|NA
TGTGCCAGTAGTGTGACAGGGCATACTAACTATGGCTACACCTTC
CASSVTGHTNYGYTF
>NA|TRBV11-2|TRBJ2-2|once
TGTGCCAGCAGCTCCCTTCGTTACACCGGGGAGCTGTTTTTT
CASSSLRYTGELFF
>TRBD1|TRBV27|TRBJ1-5|NA
TGTGCCACCGCGACAGGGAGTGCCTCAGGGCAGCCCCAGCATTTT
CATATGSASGQPQHF
>NA|TRBV6-1|TRBJ2-7|NA
TGTGCCAGCAGTGAAACCCGGGACTCGAGCTCCTACGAGCAGTACTTC
CASSETRDSSSYEQYF
>NA|TRBV2|TRBJ1-2|NA
TGTGCCAGCAGTCTAGACGGGGTCTATGGCTACACCTTC
CASSLDGVYGYTF
>NA|TRBV6-5|TRBJ2-1|NA
TGTGCCAGCAGTTTCTCCCGGGGCTGGACTGAGCAGTTCTTC
CASSFSRGWTEQFF
>NA|TRBV28|TRBJ2-1|few
TGTGCCAGTGTAGGTGGGAGGAATGAGCAGTTCTTC
CASVGGRNEQFF
>NA|TRBV5-1|TRBJ1-2|NA
TGCGCCAGCAGCACGGGAGACGCCGGGACCCAGGGCTACACCTTC
CASSTGDAGTQGYTF
>NA|TRBV27|TRBJ2-5|NA
TGTGCCAGCAGTTTAGAGGAGGGGGGGACCCAGTACTTC
CASSLEEGGTQYF
>TRBD1|TRBV5-1|TRBJ2-1|NA
TGCGCCAGCAGCTTGGCTATGACAGGGGGCGGTGAGCAGTTCTTC
CASSLAMTGGGEQFF
>TRBD1|TRBV19|TRBJ1-3|once
TGTGCCAGTAGTATACAGGGGGCATTTGGAAACACCATATATTTT
CASSIQGAFGNTIYF
>NA|TRBV5-1|TRBJ1-3|NA
TGCGCCAGCGGATCGGGGGGGCCTGGAAACACCATATATTTT
CASGSGGPGNTIYF
>TRBD1|TRBV5-4|TRBJ2-1|few
TGTGCCAGCAGCTTGGCCGGGGGACAGGGTCTGAAGGAGCAGTTCTTC
CASSLAGGQGLKEQFF
>NA|TRBV30|TRBJ1-5|few
TGTGCCTGGAGTGTAGAGCGAAATCAGCCCCAGCATTTT
CAWSVERNQPQHF
>NA|TRBV7-3|TRBJ1-1|NA
TGTGCCAGCAGCCTCGGCGAGAACACTGAAGCTTTCTTT
CASSLGENTEAFF
>NA|TRBV30|TRBJ2-2|NA
TGTGCCTGGAGCCGCATACTCGCGGGGCACACCGGGGAGCTGTTTTTT
CAWSRILAGHTGELFF
>TRBD1|TRBV6-5|TRBJ2-7|NA
TGTGCCAGCAGTTTGATACGACAGGGATCTTCCTACGAGCAGTACTTC
CASSLIRQGSSYEQYF
>TRBD1|TRBV10-3|TRBJ1-2|NA
TGTGCCACCCGGACAGGGGACGGCTACACCTTC
CATRTGDGYTF
>NA|TRBV5-8|TRBJ2-2|once
TGTGCCAGCAGCTCGGACAGCCTCACCGGGGAGCTGTTTTTT
CASSSDSLTGELFF
>NA|TRBV7-8|TRBJ2-5|NA
TGTGCCAGCAGCTCCGGCGGGGAGACCCAGTACTTC
CASSSGGETQYF
>TRBD1|TRBV4-2|TRBJ1-5|NA
TGTGCCAGCAGCTTGGGACAGGATAGCAATCAGCCCCAGCATTTT
CASSLGQDSNQPQHF
>NA|TRBV6-6|TRBJ1-2|few
TGTGCCAGCACCCTCGGGGGGACGCAAGCTAACTATGGCTACACCTTC
CASTLGGTQANYGYTF
>NA|TRBV9|TRBJ2-3|NA
TGTGCCAGCAGCGTAGGGAGAGGGATGGGCACAGATACGCAGTATTTT
CASSVGRGMGTDTQYF